This entry lists 9 T cell receptor beta chains sequenced from one sample in a study of shared clonotypes between healthy human individuals. Sequencing used immunoSEQ multiplex PCR; TCRdb keeps in-frame clones, though not all of them. The sample consists of 300,000 to 350,000 clones, around 70% of them appearing once. The sample taken for sequencing was memory CD4+ T cells sorted from blood. The subset was: CD45RA-negative fraction. The receptors originated from a young man in good health.

The rearrangement uses TRBV2 and TRBJ2-3; D gene ambiguous. Germline lookup yields CDR1 SNHLY and CDR2 FYNNEI. The CDR3 runs 15 residues. Trimming left V 6 bases short and J 0 bases short, with 13 bases between. The CDR3, as DNA: TGTGCCAGCAGACCAGAGGACGGGAGCACAGATACGCAGTATTTT. This translates into CASRPEDGSTDTQYF.

This sequence joins TRBV7-6 and TRBJ1-2; D gene ambiguous. V lost 5 bases to trimming and J lost 8 bases, with 12 bases between them. Per germline, CDR1 SGHVS and CDR2 FNYEAQ. CDR3 length: 12 amino acids. CDR3 residues: CASSDRYGGYTF. The CDR3 nucleotides are TGTGCCAGCAGCGACCGGTACGGCGGCTACACCTTC.

About this clone itself: The sample contains more than one DNA sequence encoding this CDR3. J is TRBJ1-1 and V is TRBV5-1; the D is unclear. Germline CDR1 and CDR2: SGHRS and YFSETQ. Trimming left V 0 bases short and J 2 bases short, with 5 bases between. There are 13 residues in the CDR3. CDR3 in amino acids: CASSLDPNTEAFF. CDR3 bases: TGCGCCAGCAGCTTGGATCCTAACACTGAAGCTTTCTTT. Drawing the rest from reference TRBV5-1 and TRBJ1-1, the complete variable domain is KAGVTQTPRYLIKTRGQQVTLSCSPISGHRSVSWYQQTPGQGLQFLFEYFSETQRNKGNFPGRFSGRQFSNSRSEMNVSTLELGDSALYLCASSLDPNTEAFFGQGTRLTVV.

This clone was detected once. The V call is TRBV23-1, the J call TRBJ2-6, with D tentatively TRBD1 (6 bases). TRBV23-1 is flagged as an ORF with uncertain function. The ends were cut back, 4 bases at V and 2 bases at J, with 33 bases in the middle. This CDR3 comprises 23 residues. The CDR3 spells CASSPTQNDDRPWVIAGANVLTF. CDR3 DNA sequence: TGCGCCAGCAGTCCGACCCAAAATGATGACAGGCCATGGGTCATTGCTGGGGCCAACGTCCTGACTTTC.

The chain has TRBV11-3 and TRBJ2-2; 14 nucleotides line up with TRBD2. The V gene's germline CDR1 is SGHNT and CDR2 YENEEA. This CDR3 comprises 20 residues. V gave up 4 bases and J gave up 1 base; unmatched junction bases: 11. This CDR3 reads CASSSYRGLAGAENTGELFF. The CDR3 region has the DNA TGTGCCAGCAGCTCCTACCGGGGACTAGCGGGAGCGGAGAACACCGGGGAGCTGTTTTTT. Looking up the rest from reference TRBV11-3 and TRBJ2-2 gives the full variable domain: EAGVVQSPRYKIIEKKQPVAFWCNPISGHNTLYWYLQNLGQGPELLIRYENEEAVDDSQLPKDRFSAERLKGVDSTLKIQPAELGDSAVYLCASSSYRGLAGAENTGELFFGEGSRLTVL.

This rearrangement joins TRBV30 to TRBJ2-3, with 9 bases aligning to TRBD1. In germline, CDR1 is GTSNPN, CDR2 SVGIG (reference sequence). Losses at the gene ends were 2 bases for V and 4 bases for J; bases not matched to a gene: 4. This CDR3 is built from 14 residues. The CDR3 protein is CAWSMGQGPDTQYF. Here the CDR3 DNA reads TGTGCCTGGAGTATGGGACAGGGACCAGATACGCAGTATTTT. The full variable domain, its missing parts supplied by reference TRBV30 and TRBJ2-3, is SQTIHQWPATLVQPVGSPLSLECTVEGTSNPNLYWYRQAAGRGLQLLFYSVGIGQISSEVPQNLSASRPQDRQFILSSKKLLLSDSGFYLCAWSMGQGPDTQYFGPGTRLTVL.

The chain links TRBV18 to TRBJ2-1; D is undetermined. The ends were cut back, 4 bases at V and 9 bases at J, with 10 bases in the middle. Germline values: CDR1 KGHSH, CDR2 LQKENI. The CDR3 has 12 residues. CDR3 DNA sequence: TGTGCCAGCTCACTGTCGGGTAGTGAGCAGTTCTTC. This encodes CASSLSGSEQFF.

This clone was observed a few times. The chain joins TRBV10-2 to TRBJ2-5, with D perhaps TRBD2 (5 bases). Trimming removed 4 bases at V and 4 bases at J, with 13 bases between. The CDR3 totals 14 residues. From germline, CDR1 is WSHSY and CDR2 SAAADI. The CDR3: CASSAASLIETQYF. In DNA, the CDR3 is TGCGCCAGCAGTGCCGCTAGCTTGATAGAGACCCAGTACTTC.

In its sample, this clone was seen many times. J is TRBJ1-2 and V is TRBV29-1; 8 bases agree with TRBD1. V was pared by 7 bases and J by 5 bases, with 3 bases of the junction left unmatched. The CDR3 covers 11 residues. Per germline, CDR1 SQVTM and CDR2 ANQGSEA. CDR3 sequence reads: CSAGQDYGYTF. CDR3 nucleotides: TGCAGCGCGGGACAGGATTATGGCTACACCTTC.